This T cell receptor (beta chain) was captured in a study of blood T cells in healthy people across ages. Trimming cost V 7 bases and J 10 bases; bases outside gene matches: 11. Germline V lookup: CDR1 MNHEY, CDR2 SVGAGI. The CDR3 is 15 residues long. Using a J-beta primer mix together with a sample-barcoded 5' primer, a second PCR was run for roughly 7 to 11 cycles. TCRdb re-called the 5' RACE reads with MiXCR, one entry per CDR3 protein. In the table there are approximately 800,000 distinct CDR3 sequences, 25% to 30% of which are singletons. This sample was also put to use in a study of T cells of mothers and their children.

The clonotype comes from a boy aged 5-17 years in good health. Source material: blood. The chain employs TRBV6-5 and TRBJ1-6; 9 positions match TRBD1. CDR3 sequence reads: CASTLGQGQGSPLHF. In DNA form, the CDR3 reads TGTGCCAGCACCTTGGGACAGGGTCAGGGCTCACCCCTCCACTTT.